A single sample is the source of the 11 T cell receptor beta chains below, sequenced in a study of molecular identifiers for immune sequencing clone quantification (dated by TCRdb to between 2018 and 2020). To prepare the library, PCR was applied. The sample was run on a NextSeq 500. TCRdb reprocessing: public reads trimmed at Q25 with fastp, clones called with MiXCR, in-frame beta chains kept. Each CDR3 protein appears once, grouped with its most common genes and DNA. Across this sample there are about half a million distinct CDR3 sequences, with around 23% seen only once. The ten most abundant clones make up about 0.75% of the sample. The sample comprised naive CD8+ T cells from blood, with Jurkat cell RNA spiked in. The sample's cell subset or site, from its label and the paper: FACS-sorted CD8+CD4-CCR7+CD45RA+ naive T cells. These receptor sequences come from a human donor in good health. Some libraries in this study had Jurkat cell RNA spiked in.

This chain uses TRBV20-1 with TRBJ2-3, with TRBD2 matching 12 bases. Looked up from germline, CDR1 is DFQATT and CDR2 is SNEGSKA (reference sequence). This CDR3 is 18 amino acids long. Germline trimming cut 7 bases from V and 2 bases from J; bases unmatched to any gene: 16. The DNA for the CDR3 is TGCAGTGTAGAGACTAGCGGGGGACCTGTACTGCTCACAGATACGCAGTATTTT. Translated, it gives CSVETSGGPVLLTDTQYF.

The chain has TRBV28 and TRBJ1-1, with a tentative D call TRBD1 (6 bases). Germline V CDR1 and CDR2: MDHEN, SYDVKM. Trimming stripped 4 bases from V and 8 bases from J, with 14 bases between. The CDR3 totals 13 residues. CDR3 DNA: TGTGCCAGCAGTTCTACCCCCGACAGGGAAGCTTTCTTT. The encoded protein is CASSSTPDREAFF.

This clonotype occurred many times. J is TRBJ2-7 and V is TRBV7-4; 7 positions agree with TRBD1. This CDR3 has 13 amino acids. With V trimmed by 4 bases and J by 6 bases, 6 bases remained unmatched. Germline CDR1 SGHVT, CDR2 SQSDAQ. This CDR3 reads CASSCKQGCEQYF. CDR3 coding DNA: TGTGCCAGCAGCTGCAAACAGGGGTGCGAGCAGTACTTC.

Concerning this clonotype itself: The junction departs from the called germline gene at one end, perhaps through a read error. The rearrangement joins TRBV7-9 to TRBJ2-7, with TRBD1 matching 7 bases. The CDR3 spans 10 residues. Germline CDR1 and CDR2: SEHNR and FQNEAQ (reference sequence). In nucleotides, the CDR3 is TGTGCAAGCAGGGGGAGCGAGCAGTACTTC. Residues: CASRGSEQYF.

The table lists this clonotype with a few counts. V is TRBV4-3 and J is TRBJ2-7; no definite D call. Germline V CDR1 and CDR2: LGHNA, YSLEER. CDR3 length: 15 amino acids. Trimming cost V 0 bases and J 1 base, with 10 bases left between them. The CDR3 region is CASSQDSAQSYEQYF. The DNA of the CDR3 is TGCGCCAGCAGCCAAGATTCGGCACAATCCTACGAGCAGTACTTC.

The V and J genes are TRBV2 and TRBJ2-1, with TRBD2 matching 10 bases. Germline V gene sequence: CDR1 SNHLY, CDR2 FYNNEI. The length of the CDR3 is 13 residues. Trimming removed 10 bases from V and 2 bases from J; junction bases left unmatched: 2. The CDR3, as DNA: TGTGCCACGCTAGCGGGAGCCTACAATGAGCAGTTCTTC. Its protein product is CATLAGAYNEQFF.

As for this clonotype: This clone may be a read error of a much larger clone one base away. The gene calls are TRBV29-1 and TRBJ1-5; no firm D call. CDR3 size: 12 residues. The V gene's germline CDR1 is SQVTM and CDR2 ANQGSEA. The V end was cut by 5 bases, the J end by 11 bases, with 16 bases between. The CDR3 loop is CSVYLPSRAQHF. CDR3 DNA: TGCAGCGTTTACCTTCCCTCTAGGGCCCAGCATTTT.

This clonotype was detected only a few times. This chain uses TRBV30 with TRBJ2-7, with D possibly matching TRBD2 (5 bases). Trimming took off 0 bases at V and 2 bases at J, with 11 bases between the two ends. Germline CDR1 is GTSNPN and CDR2 is SVGIG (reference sequence). The CDR3 contains 14 residues. The CDR3 coding sequence is TGTGCCTGGAGTGTATTTGGGAGTACCTACGAGCAGTACTTC. Its protein product is CAWSVFGSTYEQYF.

This sequence joins TRBV12-3 or TRBV12-4 and TRBJ1-1, with D unresolved. Trimming stripped 4 bases from V and 4 bases from J, with 10 bases between. The CDR3 has 13 residues. The CDR3 DNA sequence: TGTGCCAGCAGTTCCGGAAGGGTCACTGAAGCTTTCTTT. Amino acids: CASSSGRVTEAFF.

The chain has TRBV6-5 and TRBJ1-2, with TRBD1 as a possible D gene (5 bases). The CDR3 consists of 14 residues. From germline, CDR1 is MNHEY and CDR2 SVGAGI. Trimming took off 6 bases at V and 4 bases at J, with 15 bases between the two ends. The CDR3 sequence: CASRSQGTVYGYTF. The CDR3 nucleotides are TGTGCCAGCAGGTCCCAGGGAACTGTCTATGGCTACACCTTC.

This chain joins TRBV12-3 or TRBV12-4 and TRBJ1-5; D not resolved. Trimming stripped 6 bases from V and 11 bases from J, with 14 bases between. The CDR3 sequence is 12 residues long. DNA of the CDR3: TGTGCCAGCAGCAACGATGAGCGAACCCAGCATTTT. It translates to CASSNDERTQHF.